These 14 T cell receptor beta chains were sequenced from one sample in a study of response to subunit inactivated influenza vaccine. TCRdb called the RT-PCR reads again in MiXCR, with one record for every CDR3 protein. The sample consists of some 500,000 distinct CDR3 sequences, 15% to 20% of them appearing once. This material consisted of CD4+ T cells sorted from PBMCs, taken less than 30 months after vaccination. The receptor source for this set is a man aged 45 to 70 who received an inactivated influenza vaccine.

This sequence joins TRBV11-2 and TRBJ2-3; D possibly matches TRBD1 or TRBD2 (5 bases each). The CDR3 covers 17 residues. Germline lookup yields CDR1 SGHAT and CDR2 FQNNGV. Trimming took 5 bases from V and 4 from J, leaving 22 bases between them. CDR3 DNA: TGTGCCAGCAGCCCTCCTGCCGGTCCGGGGCAGGCAGATACGCAGTATTTT. Translation gives CASSPPAGPGQADTQYF.

This clonotype showed up just a few times. The V and J genes are TRBV7-2 and TRBJ2-3, with D possibly matching TRBD1 (5 bases). Between the trimmed V and J ends, which lost 0 bases and 4 bases, there was a span of 17 bases. CDR3 length: 17 residues. Germline CDR1 reads SGHTA; CDR2 reads FQGNSA. The CDR3 DNA follows: TGTGCCAGCAGCTTAGCGTTTCTGGGCAGGGAAGCAGATACGCAGTATTTT. The encoded protein is CASSLAFLGREADTQYF.

This clonotype was counted a few times. The chain is built from TRBV9 and TRBJ2-7; 10 bases are a match to TRBD2. The CDR3 length is 15 residues. Per the germline V gene, CDR1 is SGDLS and CDR2 is YYNGEE. V dropped 0 bases and J dropped 4; count of bases not matched to a gene: 4. CDR3 sequence (DNA): TGTGCCAGCAGCGTAGAGCCTAGCGGGAGTTACGAGCAGTACTTC. Protein sequence: CASSVEPSGSYEQYF.

Only a few counts were recorded for this clonotype. The J gene is TRBJ2-5, the V gene TRBV12-3 or TRBV12-4; D is unresolved. The CDR3 runs to 13 residues. Trimming took 2 bases from V and 5 from J, leaving 9 bases between them. The CDR3 nucleotides read TGTGCCAGCAGTTTAACCACAGAGGAGACCCAGTACTTC. Its protein is CASSLTTEETQYF.

There are many counts of this clonotype. The rearrangement links TRBV7-8 to TRBJ1-2; D is undetermined. CDR3 size: 12 residues. The V end lost 5 bases, the J end lost 4 bases, and 8 bases lay between the germline ends. Germline CDR1 reads SGHVS; CDR2 reads FQNEAQ. DNA of the CDR3: TGTGCCAGCAGCCAGAACTTCTATGGCTACACCTTC. Its protein product is CASSQNFYGYTF.

J is TRBJ1-1 and V is TRBV13; perhaps TRBD1 as D (6 bases). V lost 3 bases, J lost 0 bases, and 8 bases lay in between. CDR1 and CDR2 (germline): PRHDT, FYEKMQ (reference sequence). This CDR3 is built from 14 residues. The CDR3 region is CASSFRGLNTEAFF. Here the CDR3 DNA reads TGTGCCAGCAGCTTCAGGGGCCTGAACACTGAAGCTTTCTTT.

CDR3 DNA: TGTGCCAGCCAGGCCAGCGGGGGCCGGGATGAGCAGTTCTTC. It is translated as CASQASGGRDEQFF. The chain joins TRBV12-3 or TRBV12-4 to TRBJ2-1; TRBD2 matches 8 bases. This CDR3 has 14 amino acids. V shed 8 bases, J shed 8 bases, and the junction held 11 bases outside the gene matches.

The chain carries TRBV5-1 and TRBJ2-5, with a tentative D call TRBD1 (6 bases). Trimming took 4 bases from V and 2 from J, leaving 12 bases between them. The CDR3 is 14 amino acids. CDR1 SGHRS and CDR2 YFSETQ come from the germline V gene. CDR3 region: CASSEGQIQETQYF. The CDR3 DNA sequence: TGCGCCAGCAGCGAGGGACAAATTCAAGAGACCCAGTACTTC.

CDR3 DNA: TGCAGCGTTGATCGTGACAGGGGTTTGGAAGCTTTCTTT. It yields the protein CSVDRDRGLEAFF. The chain has TRBV29-1 and TRBJ1-1, with 8 bases lining up with TRBD1. V shed 3 bases and J 8 bases; nucleotides not matched to a gene: 8. CDR1 is SQVTM and CDR2 is ANQGSEA in the germline V gene. The CDR3 has 13 amino acids.

In this sample, this clonotype turned up a few times. This rearrangement joins TRBV18 to TRBJ2-1, with 11 bases matching TRBD2. The CDR3 is made up of 18 amino acids. Germline V gene sequence: CDR1 KGHSH, CDR2 LQKENI. V was clipped by 6 bases and J by 0 bases; unmatched bases: 10. CDR3 sequence (DNA): TGTGCCAGCTCCCCGACTAGCGGGACCTCTTTCTCCTACAATGAGCAGTTCTTC. It specifies CASSPTSGTSFSYNEQFF.

CDR3 loop: CASSYYPSGGALQYF. For the CDR3, the DNA is TGTGCCAGCAGTTACTACCCTAGCGGGGGGGCCCTTCAGTACTTC. This chain uses TRBV6-2 or TRBV6-3 with TRBJ2-4; 12 bases fit TRBD2. The germline gives CDR1 MNHEY, CDR2 SVGEGT. With 1 base clipped from V and 11 bases from J, the junction kept 6 bases outside the gene matches. The CDR3 loop spans 15 amino acids.

The chain joins TRBV20-1 to TRBJ2-1; 9 bases are shared with TRBD2. V dropped 4 bases and J dropped 7; count of bases not matched to a gene: 8. The CDR3 loop spans 14 amino acids. Germline V gene sequence: CDR1 DFQATT, CDR2 SNEGSKA (reference sequence). Here the CDR3 DNA reads TGCAGTGCTAACCTTTTAGCGGGGGCTAATGAGCAGTTCTTC. Amino acid sequence: CSANLLAGANEQFF.

This clonotype was found a few times. The rearrangement joins TRBV5-1 to TRBJ2-2; D not certain. Between the trimmed V and J ends, which lost 2 bases and 6 bases, there was a span of 14 bases. In germline, CDR1 is SGHRS, CDR2 YFSETQ. This CDR3 spans 15 amino acids. CDR3 DNA sequence: TGCGCCAGCAGCTTCGGGCTAGGTAGTGCCGGGGAGCTGTTTTTT. Encoded protein: CASSFGLGSAGELFF. The complete variable domain, with remaining parts taken from reference TRBV5-1 and TRBJ2-2, reads KAGVTQTPRYLIKTRGQQVTLSCSPISGHRSVSWYQQTPGQGLQFLFEYFSETQRNKGNFPGRFSGRQFSNSRSEMNVSTLELGDSALYLCASSFGLGSAGELFFGEGSRLTVL.

This clonotype was detected a few times. This chain joins TRBV25-1 and TRBJ1-1; D gene unclear. Germline V gene sequence: CDR1 MGHDK, CDR2 SYGVNS. There are 13 residues in the CDR3. V was trimmed by 8 bases and J by 4 bases, leaving 14 bases between them. CDR3 protein: CASLQTGATEAFF. CDR3 bases: TGTGCCAGCCTCCAGACGGGAGCCACTGAAGCTTTCTTT. The whole variable domain, remainder taken from reference TRBV25-1 and TRBJ1-1, is EADIYQTPRYLVIGTGKKITLECSQTMGHDKMYWYQQDPGMELHLIHYSYGVNSTEKGDLSSESTVSRIRTEHFPLTLESARPSHTSQYLCASLQTGATEAFFGQGTRLTVV.